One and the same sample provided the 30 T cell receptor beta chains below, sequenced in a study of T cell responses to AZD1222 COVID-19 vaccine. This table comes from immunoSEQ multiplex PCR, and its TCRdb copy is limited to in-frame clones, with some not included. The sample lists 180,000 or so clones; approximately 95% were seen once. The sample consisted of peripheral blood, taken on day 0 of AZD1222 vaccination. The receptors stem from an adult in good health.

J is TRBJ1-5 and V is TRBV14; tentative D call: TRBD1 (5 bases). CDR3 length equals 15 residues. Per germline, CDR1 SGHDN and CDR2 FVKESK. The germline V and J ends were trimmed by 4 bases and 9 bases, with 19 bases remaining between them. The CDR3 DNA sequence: TGTGCCAGCAGCCCTTCGGGGACGGCGGCATGGCCCCAGCATTTT. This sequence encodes CASSPSGTAAWPQHF.

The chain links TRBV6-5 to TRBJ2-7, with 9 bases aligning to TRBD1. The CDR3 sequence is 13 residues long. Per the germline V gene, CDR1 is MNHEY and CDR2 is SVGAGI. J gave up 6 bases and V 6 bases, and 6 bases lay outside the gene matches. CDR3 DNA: TGTGCCAGCAGGGACAGGGGATTCCTCGAGCAGTACTTC. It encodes CASRDRGFLEQYF.

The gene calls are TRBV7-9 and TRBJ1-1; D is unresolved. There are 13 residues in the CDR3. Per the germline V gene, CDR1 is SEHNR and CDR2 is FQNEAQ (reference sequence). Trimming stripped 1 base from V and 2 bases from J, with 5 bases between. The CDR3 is CASSLGYNTEAFF. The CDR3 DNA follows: TGTGCCAGCAGCTTAGGCTACAACACTGAAGCTTTCTTT.

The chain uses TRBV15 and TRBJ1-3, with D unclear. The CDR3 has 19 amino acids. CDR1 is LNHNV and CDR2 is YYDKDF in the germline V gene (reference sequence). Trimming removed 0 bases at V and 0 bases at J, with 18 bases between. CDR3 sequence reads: CATSRDPAVTLDSGNTIYF. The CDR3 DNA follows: TGTGCCACCAGCAGAGATCCAGCAGTTACTTTGGACTCTGGAAACACCATATATTTT.

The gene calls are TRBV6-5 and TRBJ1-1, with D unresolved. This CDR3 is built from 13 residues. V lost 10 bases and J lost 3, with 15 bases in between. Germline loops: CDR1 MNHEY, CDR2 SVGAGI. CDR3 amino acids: CATLGRMDTEAFF. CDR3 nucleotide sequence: TGTGCCACCCTTGGACGCATGGACACTGAAGCTTTCTTT.

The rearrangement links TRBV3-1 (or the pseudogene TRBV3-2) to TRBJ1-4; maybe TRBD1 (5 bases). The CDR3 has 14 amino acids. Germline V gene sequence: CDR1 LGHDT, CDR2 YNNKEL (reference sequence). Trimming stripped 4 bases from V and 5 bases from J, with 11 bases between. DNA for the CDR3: TGTGCCAGCAGCCTAGTGAGGGGAAATGAAAAACTGTTTTTT. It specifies CASSLVRGNEKLFF.

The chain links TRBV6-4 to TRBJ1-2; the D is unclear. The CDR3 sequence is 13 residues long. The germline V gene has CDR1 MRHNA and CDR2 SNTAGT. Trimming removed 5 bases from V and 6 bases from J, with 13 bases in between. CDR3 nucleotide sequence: TGTGCCAGCAGTACGATCAGATGGGATGGCTACACCTTC. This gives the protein CASSTIRWDGYTF.

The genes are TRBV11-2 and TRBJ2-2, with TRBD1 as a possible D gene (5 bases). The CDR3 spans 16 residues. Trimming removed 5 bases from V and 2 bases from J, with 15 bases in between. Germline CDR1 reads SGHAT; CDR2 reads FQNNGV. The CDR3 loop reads CASSRLTALNTGELFF. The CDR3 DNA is TGTGCCAGCAGCCGTTTGACAGCCCTTAACACCGGGGAGCTGTTTTTT.

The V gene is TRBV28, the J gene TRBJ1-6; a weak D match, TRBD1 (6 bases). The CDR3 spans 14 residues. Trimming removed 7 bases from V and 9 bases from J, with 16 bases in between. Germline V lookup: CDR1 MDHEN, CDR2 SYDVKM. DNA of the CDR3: TGTGCCAGCACCCCGACAGGAGGCTTTTCACCCCTCCACTTT. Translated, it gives CASTPTGGFSPLHF.

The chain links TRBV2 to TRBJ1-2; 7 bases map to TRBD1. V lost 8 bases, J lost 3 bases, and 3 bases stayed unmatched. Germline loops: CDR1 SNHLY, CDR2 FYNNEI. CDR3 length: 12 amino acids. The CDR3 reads CASLTGYYGYTF. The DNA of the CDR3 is TGTGCCAGCTTGACAGGGTACTATGGCTACACCTTC.

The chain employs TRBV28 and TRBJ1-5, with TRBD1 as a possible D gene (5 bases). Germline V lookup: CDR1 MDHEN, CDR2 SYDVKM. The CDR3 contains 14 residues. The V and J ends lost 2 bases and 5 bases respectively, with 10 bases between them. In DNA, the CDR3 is TGTGCCAGCAGTTTAGGGGCAGCCCATCAGCCCCAGCATTTT. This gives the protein CASSLGAAHQPQHF. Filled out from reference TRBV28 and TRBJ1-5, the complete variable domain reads DVKVTQSSRYLVKRTGEKVFLECVQDMDHENMFWYRQDPGLGLRLIYFSYDVKMKEKGDIPEGYSVSREKKERFSLILESASTNQTSMYLCASSLGAAHQPQHFGDGTRLSIL.

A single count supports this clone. The CDR3 region is CASSQDWPEGARELFF. The DNA of the CDR3 is TGTGCCAGCAGCCAAGATTGGCCTGAGGGGGCGCGAGAACTGTTTTTT. This chain joins TRBV14 and TRBJ1-4, with 7 bases identical to TRBD1. CDR3 length equals 16 residues. From germline, CDR1 is SGHDN and CDR2 FVKESK. After removal of 0 bases from V and 12 bases from J, the junction contained 13 bases not matched to a gene.

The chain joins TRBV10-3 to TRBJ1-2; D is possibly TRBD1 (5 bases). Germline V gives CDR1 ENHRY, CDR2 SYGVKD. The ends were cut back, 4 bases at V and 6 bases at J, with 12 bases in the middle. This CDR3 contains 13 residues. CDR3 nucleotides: TGTGCCATCAGTGGCAGGGAAGATGATGGCTACACCTTC. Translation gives CAISGREDDGYTF.

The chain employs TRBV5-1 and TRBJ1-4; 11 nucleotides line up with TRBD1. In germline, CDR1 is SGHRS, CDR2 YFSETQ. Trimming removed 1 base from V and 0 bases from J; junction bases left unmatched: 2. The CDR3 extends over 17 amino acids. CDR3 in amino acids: CASSLWGQGATNEKLFF. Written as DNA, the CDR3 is TGCGCCAGCAGCTTGTGGGGACAGGGGGCAACTAATGAAAAACTGTTTTTT.

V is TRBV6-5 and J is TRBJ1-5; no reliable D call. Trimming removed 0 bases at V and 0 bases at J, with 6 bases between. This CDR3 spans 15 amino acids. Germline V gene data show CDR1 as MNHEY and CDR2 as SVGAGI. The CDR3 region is CASSYSPGSNQPQHF. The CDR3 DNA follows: TGTGCCAGCAGTTACTCTCCTGGTAGCAATCAGCCCCAGCATTTT.

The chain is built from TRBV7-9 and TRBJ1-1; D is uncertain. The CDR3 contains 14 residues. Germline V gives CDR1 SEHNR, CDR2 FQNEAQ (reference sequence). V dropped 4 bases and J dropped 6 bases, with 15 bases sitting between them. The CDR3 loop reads CASSYQSTRAEAFF. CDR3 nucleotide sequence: TGTGCCAGCAGCTATCAATCAACAAGGGCTGAAGCTTTCTTT.

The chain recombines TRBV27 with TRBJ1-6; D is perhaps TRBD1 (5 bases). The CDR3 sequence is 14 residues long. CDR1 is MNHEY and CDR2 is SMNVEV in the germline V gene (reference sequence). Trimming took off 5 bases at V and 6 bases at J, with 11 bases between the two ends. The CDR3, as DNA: TGTGCCAGCAGTCCGGGACGGCCTAATTCACCCCTCCACTTT. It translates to CASSPGRPNSPLHF.

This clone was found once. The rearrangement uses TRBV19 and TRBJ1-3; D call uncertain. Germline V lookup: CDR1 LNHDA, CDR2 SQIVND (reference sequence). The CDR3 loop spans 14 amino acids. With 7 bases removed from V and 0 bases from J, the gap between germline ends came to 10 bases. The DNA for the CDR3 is TGTGCCAGTACTCTGGATCGCTCTGGAAACACCATATATTTT. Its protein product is CASTLDRSGNTIYF.

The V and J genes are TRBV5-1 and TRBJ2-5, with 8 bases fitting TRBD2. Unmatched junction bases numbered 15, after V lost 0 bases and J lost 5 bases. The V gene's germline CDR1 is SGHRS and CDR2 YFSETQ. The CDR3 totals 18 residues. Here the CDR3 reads CASSLGRTAGATRETQYF. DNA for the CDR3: TGCGCCAGCAGCTTGGGAAGGACAGCGGGGGCCACCCGGGAGACCCAGTACTTC.

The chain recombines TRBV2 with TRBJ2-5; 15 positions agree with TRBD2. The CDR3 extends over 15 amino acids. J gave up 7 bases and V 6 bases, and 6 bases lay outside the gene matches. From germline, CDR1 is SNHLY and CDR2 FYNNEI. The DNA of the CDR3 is TGTGCCAGCAGAAGGACTAGCGGGGGGGCGGGGACCCAGTACTTC. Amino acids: CASRRTSGGAGTQYF.

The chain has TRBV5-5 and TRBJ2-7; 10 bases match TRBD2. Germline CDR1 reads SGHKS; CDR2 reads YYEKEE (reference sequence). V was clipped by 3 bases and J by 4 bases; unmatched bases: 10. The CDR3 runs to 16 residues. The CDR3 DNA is TGTGCCAGCAGCTCCTGGAGGACTAGCGGCACGTACGAGCAGTACTTC. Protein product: CASSSWRTSGTYEQYF.

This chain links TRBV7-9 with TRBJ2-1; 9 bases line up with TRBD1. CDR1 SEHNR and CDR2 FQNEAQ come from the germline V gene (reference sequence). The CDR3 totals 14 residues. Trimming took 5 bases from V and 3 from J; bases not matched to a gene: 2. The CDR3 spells CASSAGQGYNEQFF. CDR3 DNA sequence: TGTGCCAGCAGCGCGGGACAGGGCTACAATGAGCAGTTCTTC.

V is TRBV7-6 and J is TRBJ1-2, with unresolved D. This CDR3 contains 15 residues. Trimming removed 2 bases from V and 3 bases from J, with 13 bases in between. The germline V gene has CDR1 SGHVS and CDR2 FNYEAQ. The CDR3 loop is CASSLIRIGDYGYTF. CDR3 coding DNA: TGTGCCAGCAGCTTAATTAGAATCGGCGACTATGGCTACACCTTC.

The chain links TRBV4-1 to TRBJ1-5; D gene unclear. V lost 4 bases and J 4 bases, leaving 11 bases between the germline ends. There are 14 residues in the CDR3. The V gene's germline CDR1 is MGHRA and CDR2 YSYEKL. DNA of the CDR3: TGCGCCAGCAGCCTGGAAACCCTTAATCAGCCCCAGCATTTT. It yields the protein CASSLETLNQPQHF.

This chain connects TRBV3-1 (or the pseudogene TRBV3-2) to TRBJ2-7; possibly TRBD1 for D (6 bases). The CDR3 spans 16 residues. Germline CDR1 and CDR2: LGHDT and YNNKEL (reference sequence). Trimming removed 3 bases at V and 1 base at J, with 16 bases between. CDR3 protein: CASSHPRGTASYEQYF. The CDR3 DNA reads TGTGCCAGCAGCCACCCAAGGGGGACCGCTTCCTACGAGCAGTACTTC.

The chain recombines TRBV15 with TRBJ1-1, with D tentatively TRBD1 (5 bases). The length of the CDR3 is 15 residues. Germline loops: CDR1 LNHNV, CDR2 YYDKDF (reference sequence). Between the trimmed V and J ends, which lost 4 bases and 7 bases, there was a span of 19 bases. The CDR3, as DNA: TGTGCCACCAGCAACCAGGGTTGGGCCGGGAATGAAGCTTTCTTT. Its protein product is CATSNQGWAGNEAFF.

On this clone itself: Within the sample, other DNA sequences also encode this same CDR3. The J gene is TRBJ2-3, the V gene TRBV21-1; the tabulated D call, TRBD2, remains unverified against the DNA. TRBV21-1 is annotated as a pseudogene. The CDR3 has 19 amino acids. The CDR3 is CASSKVRGGRGVDTDTQYF. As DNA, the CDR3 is TGTGCCAGCAGCAAAGTTAGGGGGGGGAGAGGGGTAGACACAGATACGCAGTATTTT.

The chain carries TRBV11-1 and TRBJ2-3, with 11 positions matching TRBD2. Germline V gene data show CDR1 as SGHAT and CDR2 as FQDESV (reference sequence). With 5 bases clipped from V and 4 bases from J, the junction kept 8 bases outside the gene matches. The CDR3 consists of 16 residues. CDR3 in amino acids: CASSPILAGGPDTQYF. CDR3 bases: TGTGCCAGCAGCCCAATCCTAGCGGGGGGACCAGATACGCAGTATTTT. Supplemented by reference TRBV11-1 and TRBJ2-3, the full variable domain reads EAEVAQSPRYKITEKSQAVAFWCDPISGHATLYWYRQILGQGPELLVQFQDESVVDDSQLPKDRFSAERLKGVDSTLKIQPAELGDSAMYLCASSPILAGGPDTQYFGPGTRLTVL.

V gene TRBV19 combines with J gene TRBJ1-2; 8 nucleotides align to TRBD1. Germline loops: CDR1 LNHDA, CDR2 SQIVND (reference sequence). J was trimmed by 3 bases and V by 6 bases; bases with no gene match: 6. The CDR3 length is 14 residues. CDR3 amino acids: CASRAGGIDYGYTF. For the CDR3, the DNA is TGTGCCAGTAGGGCAGGGGGCATCGACTATGGCTACACCTTC.

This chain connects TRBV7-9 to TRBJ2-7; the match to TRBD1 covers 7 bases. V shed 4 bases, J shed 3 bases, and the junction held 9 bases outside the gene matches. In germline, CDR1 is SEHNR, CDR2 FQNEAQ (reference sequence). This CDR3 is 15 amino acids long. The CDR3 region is CASSYAPTGLYEQYF. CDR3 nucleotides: TGTGCCAGCAGCTACGCCCCGACAGGGCTCTACGAGCAGTACTTC.